Listed below are T cell receptor beta chains from one sample, sequenced in a study of blood T cell repertoires in COVID-19. TCRdb's table, derived via immunoSEQ multiplex PCR, lists solely in-frame clones and lacks some. The repertoire includes approximately 180,000 clones, around nine tenths of them detected once, and 12% sits in the top ten. Sequences were obtained from peripheral blood. Receptor source: a woman in her 70s with COVID-19, enrolled during active disease. CDR3s include the opening cysteine and the closing phenylalanine or tryptophan.

V gene,CDR3 protein
TRBV29-1,CSVVGHGYNEQFF
TRBV27,CASSGTSGIYNEQFF
TRBV21-1,CASSKLGTGSSYEQYF
TRBV29-1,CSVERGALQFF
TRBV27,CASANRGLKPQHF
TRBV7-2,CASSLSSPGLATNTQYF
TRBV30,CAWSRGFSSYEQYF
TRBV30,CAWSGTGGYSEQFF
TRBV7-2,CASSLGLEQYF
TRBV4-3,CASSQTGQANGELFF
TRBV4-1,CASSQAGTGGADTQYF
TRBV5-1,CASSSRRGGETQYF
TRBV30,CAWSRGSDGYTF
TRBV7-2,CASSLEGSGPAGLYYEQYF
TRBV30,CAWSNRGSQPQHF
TRBV19,CASNYGGNTGELFF
TRBV19,CATDRTGPNQPQHF
TRBV7-9,CASSLAGSGPGTEQFF
TRBV6-2/TRBV6-3,CASSYSLGGGHTDTQYF
TRBV2,CASTRDRASYEQYF
TRBV30,CAWETGIHEQYF
TRBV6-4,CASTLQVSNQPQHF
TRBV6-5,CASSAGYGEQFF